This note documents a single TCR beta chain sequence. J lost 2 bases, V lost 7 bases, and 6 bases had no gene match. This CDR3 comprises 14 residues. Per germline, CDR1 MDHEN and CDR2 SYDVKM. The sample is drawn from a study of blood T cell repertoires in COVID-19. Study background: From the United States, Italy and Spain came samples of acute and convalescent COVID-19. Sources were T cells, B-cell-depleted T cells, or PBMCs; the material itself was cDNA or gDNA.

In the original processing: Counts of nucleated cells, estimated from reference gene primer amplification, were obtained. TCRdb's table, derived via immunoSEQ multiplex PCR, lists solely in-frame clones and lacks some. D and trimming come from the DNA, and the V and J calls and clone size come from that table. The sample lists about 70,000 clones, roughly 79% seen once, with 20% to 25% in the top ten. The TCR sequence derives from a woman in her 70s with acute or convalescent COVID-19. The V and J genes are TRBV28 and TRBJ2-3; 7 bases fit TRBD2. Sequencing was performed on peripheral blood. CDR3 sequence: CASTRGGNTDTQYF. The CDR3 DNA sequence: TGTGCCAGCACCCGCGGGGGAAACACAGATACGCAGTATTTT.